This T cell receptor beta chain was sequenced during a study of neoadjuvant nivolumab and ipilimumab in lung cancer. Overall study findings and caveats: TCR richness and clonality were higher in tumors than adjacent uninvolved lung. TCR sequencing covered a small number of samples. From pretherapy to surgery, tumor richness and clonality rose with dual therapy.

Assay used: immunoSEQ multiplex PCR; TCRdb lists only in-frame clones, some missing. The sample contains roughly 39,000 clones, roughly 89% of which appear only once. V lost 0 bases, J lost 0 bases, and 15 bases lay in between. This CDR3 comprises 17 residues. Germline loops: CDR1 SGDLS, CDR2 YYNGEE. Worth noting for this clone: Its antigen remains unknown.

The chain has TRBV9 and TRBJ1-1; D is possibly TRBD1 (5 bases). The source material was peripheral blood, sampled before neoadjuvant nivolumab, alone or with ipilimumab. This TCR was recovered from an adult with non-small cell lung cancer. The DNA for the CDR3 is TGTGCCAGCAGCGTAGCTGGGGGGGGAGATCTGAACACTGAAGCTTTCTTT. The encoded protein is CASSVAGGGDLNTEAFF.